Shown below are 12 T cell receptor beta chains from a single sample sequenced in a study of cytomegalovirus exposure and HLA in healthy donors. A multiplex PCR was run with 60 Vbeta primers and 13 Jbeta primers. Assay: immunoSEQ multiplex PCR; the TCRdb copy retains only in-frame clones and omits some. The sample consists of approximately 180,000 clones, 77% of them appearing once. The sample comprised PBMCs. Every receptor here comes from a woman aged 30 to 39 in good health and CMV-seropositive.

The chain combines TRBV6-5 with TRBJ2-3; 8 bases map to TRBD1. CDR3 length: 14 amino acids. Germline trimming cut 5 bases from V and 3 bases from J; bases unmatched to any gene: 4. The germline gives CDR1 MNHEY, CDR2 SVGAGI. The CDR3 is CASSVDRGTDTQYF. In DNA form, the CDR3 reads TGTGCCAGCAGTGTTGACAGGGGTACAGATACGCAGTATTTT.

The chain recombines TRBV28 with TRBJ1-2, with a tentative D call TRBD1 (5 bases). The CDR3 covers 15 residues. V was clipped by 3 bases and J by 4 bases, with 15 bases between them. Germline V gives CDR1 MDHEN, CDR2 SYDVKM. The CDR3 DNA is TGTGCCAGCAGTTTTGGGACTCCGGGGACCTATGGCTACACCTTC. Encoded protein: CASSFGTPGTYGYTF.

The rearrangement joins TRBV5-1 to TRBJ1-2, with TRBD1 matching over 9 bases. CDR3 size: 14 residues. The germline V gene encodes CDR1 SGHRS and CDR2 YFSETQ. J was trimmed by 7 bases and V by 0 bases; bases with no gene match: 4. DNA for the CDR3: TGCGCCAGCAGCTTGGGGGACAGGGACGGTGGCTACACCTTC. This sequence encodes CASSLGDRDGGYTF.

Turning to this clone: The same CDR3 can be traced to other DNA sequences in this sample. CDR3 nucleotides: TGTGCCAGCAGCCTCGCGCGGGGAAACACTGAAGCTTTCTTT. This translates into CASSLARGNTEAFF. The chain has TRBV27 and TRBJ1-1; D is undetermined. This CDR3 contains 14 residues. CDR1 is MNHEY, CDR2 SMNVEV, per germline (reference sequence). V was clipped by 6 bases and J by 2 bases, with 13 bases between them.

The J gene is TRBJ2-5, the V gene TRBV2; D remains unclear. Germline CDR1 reads SNHLY; CDR2 reads FYNNEI. Trimming cost V 6 bases and J 5 bases, with 10 bases left between them. This CDR3 is 12 amino acids long. Here the CDR3 DNA reads TGTGCCAGCAGCCAATTTGTGGAGACCCAGTACTTC. It encodes CASSQFVETQYF.

This chain joins TRBV29-1 and TRBJ1-2, with no clear D. The CDR3 is made up of 11 amino acids. The V end lost 4 bases, the J end lost 8 bases, and 11 bases lay between the germline ends. CDR1 SQVTM and CDR2 ANQGSEA come from the germline V gene. CDR3 in DNA: TGCAGCGTTGCAACCGGGTGGGGCTACACCTTC. Protein: CSVATGWGYTF. Complete variable domain (other parts from reference TRBV29-1 and TRBJ1-2): SAVISQKPSRDICQRGTSLTIQCQVDSQVTMMFWYRQQPGQSLTLIATANQGSEATYESGFVIDKFPISRPNLTFSTLTVSNMSPEDSSIYLCSVATGWGYTFGSGTRLTVV.

The rearrangement uses TRBV28 and TRBJ1-4; no clear D. Germline V gives CDR1 MDHEN, CDR2 SYDVKM. V lost 1 base and J 4 bases, leaving 10 bases between the germline ends. This CDR3 spans 15 amino acids. Here the CDR3 DNA reads TGTGCCAGCAGTTTATCACCGTACTTTAATGAAAAACTGTTTTTT. This encodes CASSLSPYFNEKLFF.

The gene calls are TRBV30 and TRBJ1-2; TRBD1 matches at 10 bases. Trimming took 0 bases from V and 5 from J; bases not matched to a gene: 9. Per the germline V gene, CDR1 is GTSNPN and CDR2 is SVGIG (reference sequence). The CDR3 loop spans 16 amino acids. In nucleotides, the CDR3 is TGTGCCTGGAGTGTACGATCGACAGGGGGCCCGTATGGCTACACCTTC. This translates into CAWSVRSTGGPYGYTF. The full variable domain, completed using reference TRBV30 and TRBJ1-2, is SQTIHQWPATLVQPVGSPLSLECTVEGTSNPNLYWYRQAAGRGLQLLFYSVGIGQISSEVPQNLSASRPQDRQFILSSKKLLLSDSGFYLCAWSVRSTGGPYGYTFGSGTRLTVV.

The chain combines TRBV30 with TRBJ2-2; D unclear. Germline V gene lookup returns CDR1 GTSNPN and CDR2 SVGIG (reference sequence). Deletions cut 2 bases from V and 7 bases from J, with 14 bases between. The CDR3 totals 14 residues. DNA of the CDR3: TGTGCCTGGAGTTTTAATAGAGTTAACGGGGAGCTGTTTTTT. This gives the protein CAWSFNRVNGELFF.

The rearrangement uses TRBV29-1 and TRBJ2-1; TRBD1 might be the D (6 bases). CDR1 is SQVTM and CDR2 is ANQGSEA in the germline V gene. V was shortened by 2 bases and J by 4 bases, with 9 bases between the two germline ends. The CDR3 has 13 amino acids. CDR3 amino acids: CSVELGGYNEQFF. DNA of the CDR3: TGCAGCGTTGAACTAGGGGGTTACAATGAGCAGTTCTTC.

V is TRBV9 and J is TRBJ2-1; a weak D match, TRBD1 (6 bases). CDR1 SGDLS and CDR2 YYNGEE come from the germline V gene. CDR3 length: 13 residues. Deletions cut 6 bases from V and 3 bases from J, with 10 bases between. The CDR3 nucleotides are TGTGCCAGCACCGGGACAAACTACAATGAGCAGTTCTTC. Translation gives CASTGTNYNEQFF.

The sample holds a few counts of this clone. The J gene is TRBJ1-2, the V gene TRBV7-9; TRBD1 might be the D (6 bases). CDR3 length equals 13 residues. The V gene lost 6 bases and the J gene lost 9 bases, with 17 bases spanning the gap. Germline V gene lookup returns CDR1 SEHNR and CDR2 FQNEAQ (reference sequence). CDR3 residues: CASRGAGDKSYTF. The CDR3 DNA follows: TGTGCCAGCAGAGGGGCAGGGGACAAGAGCTACACCTTC.